Listed below are T cell receptor beta chains from one sample, sequenced in a study of shared clonotypes between healthy human individuals. Method: immunoSEQ multiplex PCR; TCRdb's copy keeps in-frame clones and lacks some. The data hold about 110,000 clones, with around 68% observed a single time. The sample taken for sequencing was memory CD8+ T cells sorted from blood. These receptors came from a woman aged 25 to 39 in good health. CDR3s include the opening cysteine and the closing phenylalanine or tryptophan. D genes are given only for firm matches. A clone size is listed for some rows: how often the clone was seen (once, few, many), or a class if it is expanded.

d_gene: NA
v_gene: TRBV28
j_gene: TRBJ2-1
abundance: NA
CDR3nt: TGTGCCAGCAGTCCAATGGGCTCGTTCTCCTACAATGAGCAGTTCTTC
CDR3aa: CASSPMGSFSYNEQFF

d_gene: NA
v_gene: TRBV6-5
j_gene: TRBJ1-1
abundance: NA
CDR3nt: TGTGCCAGCAGTTACCGAGGGGCCATGAACACTGAAGCTTTCTTT
CDR3aa: CASSYRGAMNTEAFF

d_gene: NA
v_gene: TRBV30
j_gene: TRBJ1-1
abundance: NA
CDR3nt: TGTGCCTGGAGAAACAGGGACGCTGAAGCTTTCTTT
CDR3aa: CAWRNRDAEAFF

d_gene: NA
v_gene: TRBV2
j_gene: TRBJ2-7
abundance: NA
CDR3nt: TGTGCCAGCAACCAGGGGATCTACGAGCAGTACTTC
CDR3aa: CASNQGIYEQYF

d_gene: NA
v_gene: TRBV5-4
j_gene: TRBJ2-3
abundance: NA
CDR3nt: TGTGCCAGCAGCTTGGCCACAGGACGGCATACGCAGTATTTT
CDR3aa: CASSLATGRHTQYF

d_gene: TRBD1
v_gene: TRBV6-1
j_gene: TRBJ2-5
abundance: few
CDR3nt: TGTGCCAGCAGTGAAATTACAGGGGGCGAGGATACCCAGTACTTC
CDR3aa: CASSEITGGEDTQYF

d_gene: TRBD1
v_gene: TRBV6-5
j_gene: TRBJ2-2
abundance: NA
CDR3nt: TGTGCCAGCAGTTCCGGGACAGAGACCGGGGAGCTGTTTTTT
CDR3aa: CASSSGTETGELFF

d_gene: NA
v_gene: TRBV2
j_gene: TRBJ1-3
abundance: NA
CDR3nt: TGTGCCAGCAGTGTGGAGGCGGCAGGGTCTGGAAACACCATATATTTT
CDR3aa: CASSVEAAGSGNTIYF

d_gene: NA
v_gene: TRBV2
j_gene: TRBJ1-2
abundance: NA
CDR3nt: TGTGCCAGCAGTGAATCAGTGGTTTGGCAGGGACTCACCTTC
CDR3aa: CASSESVVWQGLTF

d_gene: TRBD2
v_gene: TRBV11-2
j_gene: TRBJ2-7
abundance: NA
CDR3nt: TGTGCCAGCAGCTCGGGTCTCAGCGGGACCTCACTATTACAGCAGTACTTC
CDR3aa: CASSSGLSGTSLLQQYF

d_gene: TRBD2
v_gene: TRBV2
j_gene: TRBJ2-6
abundance: NA
CDR3nt: TGTGCCAGCAGGAAGGAGGCGGGAGGAAGCTCTGGGGCCAACGTCCTGACTTTC
CDR3aa: CASRKEAGGSSGANVLTF

d_gene: NA
v_gene: TRBV7-3
j_gene: TRBJ2-3
abundance: few
CDR3nt: TGTGCCAGCAGTGTGGGACGGTCAGATACGCAGTATTTT
CDR3aa: CASSVGRSDTQYF

d_gene: TRBD1
v_gene: TRBV7-8
j_gene: TRBJ2-1
abundance: many
CDR3nt: TGTGCCAGCAGTTCGACAGGGCTAGGCGAGCAGTTCTTC
CDR3aa: CASSSTGLGEQFF

d_gene: NA
v_gene: TRBV2
j_gene: TRBJ1-1
abundance: once
CDR3nt: TGTGCCAGCACTCGGGGACTAAACACTGAAGCTTTCTTT
CDR3aa: CASTRGLNTEAFF

d_gene: TRBD2
v_gene: TRBV9
j_gene: TRBJ2-1
abundance: once
CDR3nt: TGTGCCAGCAGCGTGGTCGCTAGCGGGAGCCTAATGAATGAGCAGTTCTTC
CDR3aa: CASSVVASGSLMNEQFF

d_gene: TRBD1
v_gene: TRBV18
j_gene: TRBJ2-7
abundance: NA
CDR3nt: TGTGCCAGCTCACCTGGACAGGGGGCCTACGAGCAGTACTTC
CDR3aa: CASSPGQGAYEQYF

d_gene: NA
v_gene: TRBV7-6
j_gene: TRBJ2-3
abundance: few
CDR3nt: TGTGCCAGCAGCCTATATACCAGGGGTGGTGGAGATACGCAGTATTTT
CDR3aa: CASSLYTRGGGDTQYF

d_gene: NA
v_gene: TRBV10-2
j_gene: TRBJ2-5
abundance: NA
CDR3nt: TGCGCCAGCAGGAGTTTCCAAGAGACCCAGTACTTC
CDR3aa: CASRSFQETQYF

d_gene: TRBD1
v_gene: TRBV7-9
j_gene: TRBJ2-5
abundance: NA
CDR3nt: TGTGCCAGCAGCTTGGCTCAGGGGGCGGAAGAGACCCAGTACTTC
CDR3aa: CASSLAQGAEETQYF

d_gene: TRBD2
v_gene: TRBV7-9
j_gene: TRBJ2-3
abundance: NA
CDR3nt: TGTGCCAGCAGTTCCGACTCAGCGGGAGTAATAGATACGCAGTATTTT
CDR3aa: CASSSDSAGVIDTQYF

d_gene: TRBD1
v_gene: TRBV2
j_gene: TRBJ1-5
abundance: NA
CDR3nt: TGTGCCAGCAGTCAAGACAGGGTCAATCAGCCCCAGCATTTT
CDR3aa: CASSQDRVNQPQHF

d_gene: NA
v_gene: TRBV13
j_gene: TRBJ2-7
abundance: NA
CDR3nt: TGTGCCAGCAGCTTAAAACTTCGGGAGAGACGCGAGCAGTACTTC
CDR3aa: CASSLKLRERREQYF

d_gene: NA
v_gene: TRBV10-3
j_gene: TRBJ1-6
abundance: NA
CDR3nt: TGTGCCATCAGTGGCCATGAGAGCGCGGATTCACCCCTCCACTTT
CDR3aa: CAISGHESADSPLHF

d_gene: TRBD1
v_gene: TRBV7-9
j_gene: TRBJ2-1
abundance: NA
CDR3nt: TGTGCCAGCAGCTTAGAAGCAGGGGGCTTGAGGAATGAGCAGTTCTTC
CDR3aa: CASSLEAGGLRNEQFF

d_gene: NA
v_gene: TRBV30
j_gene: TRBJ2-2
abundance: NA
CDR3nt: TGTGCCTGGAGCCAGTCCGGGGAGCTGTTTTTT
CDR3aa: CAWSQSGELFF

d_gene: NA
v_gene: TRBV5-1
j_gene: TRBJ2-3
abundance: NA
CDR3nt: TGCGCCAGCAGCGTGTCCGGGACTAGCACAGATACGCAGTATTTT
CDR3aa: CASSVSGTSTDTQYF

d_gene: TRBD2
v_gene: TRBV15
j_gene: TRBJ2-7
abundance: NA
CDR3nt: TGTGCCACCAGCAGAGAAGCGGGAGGGCGGTACGAGCAGTACTTC
CDR3aa: CATSREAGGRYEQYF

d_gene: TRBD1
v_gene: TRBV5-1
j_gene: TRBJ2-7
abundance: NA
CDR3nt: TGCGCCAGCAGCTTCCGGGACAGGTCCTACGAGCAGTACTTC
CDR3aa: CASSFRDRSYEQYF

d_gene: TRBD1
v_gene: TRBV29-1
j_gene: TRBJ2-7
abundance: few
CDR3nt: TGCAGCGTCTCGCAGGGGGAATACGAGCAGTACTTC
CDR3aa: CSVSQGEYEQYF

d_gene: TRBD1
v_gene: TRBV25-1
j_gene: TRBJ2-7
abundance: many
CDR3nt: TGTGCCAGCAGTACCCATAGGACAGGGGGCTGGGACTACGAGCAGTACTTC
CDR3aa: CASSTHRTGGWDYEQYF

d_gene: NA
v_gene: TRBV14
j_gene: TRBJ2-3
abundance: NA
CDR3nt: TGTGCCAGCAGCCCCGGGACACTGTTATTTGATACGCAGTATTTT
CDR3aa: CASSPGTLLFDTQYF

d_gene: NA
v_gene: TRBV19
j_gene: TRBJ1-2
abundance: NA
CDR3nt: TGTGCCAGTAGAAACGGGTGGTCACGCTACACCTTC
CDR3aa: CASRNGWSRYTF

d_gene: NA
v_gene: TRBV21-1
j_gene: TRBJ2-7
abundance: NA
CDR3nt: TGTGCCAGCAGCAGAATTCAGGAAATCTCCTACGAGCAGTACTTC
CDR3aa: CASSRIQEISYEQYF

d_gene: NA
v_gene: TRBV4-1
j_gene: TRBJ2-7
abundance: NA
CDR3nt: TGCGCCAGCAGCCGCATACAGGAGAGGGCCCACGAGCAGTACTTC
CDR3aa: CASSRIQERAHEQYF

d_gene: NA
v_gene: TRBV4-1
j_gene: TRBJ1-2
abundance: NA
CDR3nt: TGCGCCAGCAGCCAAGAGAGGCATGGCTACACCTTC
CDR3aa: CASSQERHGYTF